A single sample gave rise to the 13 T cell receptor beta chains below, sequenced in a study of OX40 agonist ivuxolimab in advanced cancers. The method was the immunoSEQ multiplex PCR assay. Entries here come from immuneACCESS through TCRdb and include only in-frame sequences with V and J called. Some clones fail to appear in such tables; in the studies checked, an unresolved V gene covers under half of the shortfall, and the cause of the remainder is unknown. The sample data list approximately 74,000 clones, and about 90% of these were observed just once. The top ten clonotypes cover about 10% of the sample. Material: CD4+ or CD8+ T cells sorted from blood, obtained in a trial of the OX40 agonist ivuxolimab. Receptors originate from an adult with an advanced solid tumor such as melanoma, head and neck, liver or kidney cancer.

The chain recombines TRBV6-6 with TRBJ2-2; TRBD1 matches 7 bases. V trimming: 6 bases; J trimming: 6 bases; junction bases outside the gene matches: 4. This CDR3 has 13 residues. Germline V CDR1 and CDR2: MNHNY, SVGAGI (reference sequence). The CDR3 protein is CASSLGGPGELFF. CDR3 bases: TGTGCCAGCAGCTTAGGGGGCCCCGGGGAGCTGTTTTTT.

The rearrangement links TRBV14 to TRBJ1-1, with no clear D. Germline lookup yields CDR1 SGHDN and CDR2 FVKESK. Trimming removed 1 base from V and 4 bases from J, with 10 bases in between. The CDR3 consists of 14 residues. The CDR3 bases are TGTGCCAGCAGCCAAGTTAGGGATCGCACTGAAGCTTTCTTT. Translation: CASSQVRDRTEAFF.

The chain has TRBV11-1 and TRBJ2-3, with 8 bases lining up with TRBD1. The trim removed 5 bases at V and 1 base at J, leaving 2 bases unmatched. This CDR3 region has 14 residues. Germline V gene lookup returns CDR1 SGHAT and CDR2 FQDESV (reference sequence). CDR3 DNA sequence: TGTGCCAGCAGCCCGGACAGGGGCACAGATACGCAGTATTTT. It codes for CASSPDRGTDTQYF. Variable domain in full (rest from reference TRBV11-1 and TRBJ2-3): EAEVAQSPRYKITEKSQAVAFWCDPISGHATLYWYRQILGQGPELLVQFQDESVVDDSQLPKDRFSAERLKGVDSTLKIQPAELGDSAMYLCASSPDRGTDTQYFGPGTRLTVL.

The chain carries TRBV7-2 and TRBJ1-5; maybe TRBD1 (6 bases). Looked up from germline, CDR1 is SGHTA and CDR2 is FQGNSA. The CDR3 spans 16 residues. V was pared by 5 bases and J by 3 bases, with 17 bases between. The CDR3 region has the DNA TGTGCCAGCAGCGGGTACAGGGCCGGTTCCAATCAGCCCCAGCATTTT. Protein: CASSGYRAGSNQPQHF. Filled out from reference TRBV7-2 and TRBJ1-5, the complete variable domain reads GAGVSQSPSNKVTEKGKDVELRCDPISGHTALYWYRQSLGQGLEFLIYFQGNSAPDKSGLPSDRFSAERTGGSVSTLTIQRTQQEDSAVYLCASSGYRAGSNQPQHFGDGTRLSIL.

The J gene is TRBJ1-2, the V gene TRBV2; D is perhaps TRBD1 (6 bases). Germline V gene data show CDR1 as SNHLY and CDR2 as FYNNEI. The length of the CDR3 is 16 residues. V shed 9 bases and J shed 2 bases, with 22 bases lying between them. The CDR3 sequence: CASTFKPRGQNYGYTF. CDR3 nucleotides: TGTGCCAGTACCTTTAAACCCAGGGGACAAAACTATGGCTACACCTTC.

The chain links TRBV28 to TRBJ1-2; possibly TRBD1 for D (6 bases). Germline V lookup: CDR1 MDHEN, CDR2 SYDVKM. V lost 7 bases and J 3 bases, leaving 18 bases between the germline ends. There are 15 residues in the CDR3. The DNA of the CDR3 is TGTGCCAGCACCCGCCCCGGGAGGGGGGACTATGGCTACACCTTC. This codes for CASTRPGRGDYGYTF.

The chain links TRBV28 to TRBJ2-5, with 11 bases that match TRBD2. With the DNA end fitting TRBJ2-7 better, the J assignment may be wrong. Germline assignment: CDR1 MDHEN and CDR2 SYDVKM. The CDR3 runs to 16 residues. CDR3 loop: CASSAMTSGISYEQYF. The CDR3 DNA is TGTGCCAGCAGTGCGATGACTAGCGGGATCTCCTACGAGCAGTACTTC.

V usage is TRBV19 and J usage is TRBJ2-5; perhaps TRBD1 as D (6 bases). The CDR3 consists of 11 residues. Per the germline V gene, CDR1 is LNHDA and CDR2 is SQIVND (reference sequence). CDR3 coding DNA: TGTGCGGTGACAGGCCAAGAGACCCAGTACTTC. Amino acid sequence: CAVTGQETQYF.

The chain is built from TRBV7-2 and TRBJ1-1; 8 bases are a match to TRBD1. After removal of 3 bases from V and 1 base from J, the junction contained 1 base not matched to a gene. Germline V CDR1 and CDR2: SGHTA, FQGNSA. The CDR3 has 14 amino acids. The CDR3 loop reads CASSLGTGNTEAFF. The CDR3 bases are TGTGCCAGCAGCTTGGGGACAGGGAACACTGAAGCTTTCTTT.

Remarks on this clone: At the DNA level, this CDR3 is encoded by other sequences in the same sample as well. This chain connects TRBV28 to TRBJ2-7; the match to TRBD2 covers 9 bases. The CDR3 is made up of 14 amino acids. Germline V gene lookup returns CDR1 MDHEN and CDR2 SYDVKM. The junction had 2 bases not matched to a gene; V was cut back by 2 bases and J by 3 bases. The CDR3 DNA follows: TGTGCCAGCAGTTTAGCGGGAGGGCTCTACGAGCAGTACTTC. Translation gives CASSLAGGLYEQYF.

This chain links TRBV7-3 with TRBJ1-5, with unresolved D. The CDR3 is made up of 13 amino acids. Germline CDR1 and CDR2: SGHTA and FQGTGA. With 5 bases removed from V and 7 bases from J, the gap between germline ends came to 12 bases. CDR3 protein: CASSPGEGQPQHF. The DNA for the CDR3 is TGTGCCAGCAGCCCGGGTGAGGGCCAGCCCCAGCATTTT.

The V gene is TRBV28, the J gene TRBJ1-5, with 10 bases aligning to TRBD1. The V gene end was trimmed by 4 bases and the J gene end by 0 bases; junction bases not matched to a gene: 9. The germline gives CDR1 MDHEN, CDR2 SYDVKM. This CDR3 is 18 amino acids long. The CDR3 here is CASSSPGTGVYSNQPQHF. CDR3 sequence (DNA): TGTGCCAGCAGTTCTCCCGGGACAGGGGTTTATAGCAATCAGCCCCAGCATTTT. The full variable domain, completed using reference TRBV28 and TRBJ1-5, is DVKVTQSSRYLVKRTGEKVFLECVQDMDHENMFWYRQDPGLGLRLIYFSYDVKMKEKGDIPEGYSVSREKKERFSLILESASTNQTSMYLCASSSPGTGVYSNQPQHFGDGTRLSIL.

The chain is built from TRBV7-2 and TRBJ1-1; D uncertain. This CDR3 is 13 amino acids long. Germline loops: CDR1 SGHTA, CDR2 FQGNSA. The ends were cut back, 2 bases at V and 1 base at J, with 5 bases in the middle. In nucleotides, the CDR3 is TGTGCCAGCAGCTTAACGGGGAACACTGAAGCTTTCTTT. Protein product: CASSLTGNTEAFF.